This T cell receptor beta chain was found in a study of T cell responses to AZD1222 COVID-19 vaccine. Repertoires were generated with immunoSEQ multiplex PCR, while TCRdb's copy carries only in-frame clones and drops some. This sample has 150,000 or so clones, with about 89% found just once. This CDR3 has 14 residues. V was shortened by 7 bases and J by 0 bases, with 12 bases between the two germline ends. From germline, CDR1 is SQVTM and CDR2 ANQGSEA. The sample was peripheral blood, taken 28 days after the second AZD1222 dose. The chain couples TRBV29-1 to TRBJ1-4; D call uncertain. The sequence came from an adult who received the AZD1222 COVID-19 vaccine. CDR3 residues: CSANGESTNEKLFF. Written as DNA, the CDR3 is TGCAGCGCAAATGGGGAGTCAACTAATGAAAAACTGTTTTTT.